This TCR beta chain emerged from a study of blood T cell repertoires in COVID-19. Looking at the study overall: Samples came from the United States, Italy and Spain, spanning acute and convalescent COVID-19. The cDNA or gDNA used as material had been derived from T cells, B-cell-depleted T cells, or PBMCs.

Recruits, aged about 18 to 100 years, lived in around 24 US areas. The study counted Cohort 3 donors as recovered given two negative PCRs, clearance, or symptom resolution. The data were produced by immunoSEQ multiplex PCR, yet TCRdb's version contains in-frame clones alone and is incomplete. The sample shows under 200,000 clones, roughly 90% of them seen only once. The sequence derives from a woman in her fifties or sixties who had recovered from COVID-19. Sequencing was performed on PBMCs or T cells enriched from blood (not recorded which).

The CDR3 here is CASSFRVGTGGYEQYF. CDR3 nucleotide sequence: TGTGCCAGCAGTTTCCGTGTTGGGACAGGGGGCTACGAGCAGTACTTC. The rearrangement uses TRBV6-5 and TRBJ2-7; TRBD1 aligns across 11 bases. V lost 4 bases and J lost 3; bases outside the gene matches: 8. Germline V gives CDR1 MNHEY, CDR2 SVGAGI. The CDR3 runs to 16 residues.